This record covers a single T cell receptor beta chain. The data were taken from a study of blood T cell repertoires in COVID-19. Turning to the study itself: Donors in the United States, Italy and Spain gave samples during acute or convalescent COVID-19. Nucleic acid was either cDNA or gDNA, and it came from T cells, B-cell-depleted T cells, or PBMCs.

Authors' analysis steps: The authors estimated nucleated cell counts from reference gene primer amplification. Method: immunoSEQ multiplex PCR; TCRdb's copy keeps in-frame clones and lacks some. The V and J calls and clone size come from that table; D and trimming were worked out from the DNA. The table includes approximately 200,000 clones, about 86% detected once. The CDR3 is 14 residues long. The V and J ends lost 7 bases and 5 bases, in that order; junction bases with no gene match: 6. In germline, CDR1 is SEHNR, CDR2 FQNEAQ (reference sequence). This rearrangement joins TRBV7-9 to TRBJ2-1, with 9 bases lining up with TRBD2. Specimen: peripheral blood. The TCR comes from a woman aged 50 to 60 with acute or convalescent COVID-19. This CDR3 reads CASTQAGGDNEQFF. CDR3 in DNA: TGTGCCAGCACCCAAGCGGGGGGAGACAATGAGCAGTTCTTC.